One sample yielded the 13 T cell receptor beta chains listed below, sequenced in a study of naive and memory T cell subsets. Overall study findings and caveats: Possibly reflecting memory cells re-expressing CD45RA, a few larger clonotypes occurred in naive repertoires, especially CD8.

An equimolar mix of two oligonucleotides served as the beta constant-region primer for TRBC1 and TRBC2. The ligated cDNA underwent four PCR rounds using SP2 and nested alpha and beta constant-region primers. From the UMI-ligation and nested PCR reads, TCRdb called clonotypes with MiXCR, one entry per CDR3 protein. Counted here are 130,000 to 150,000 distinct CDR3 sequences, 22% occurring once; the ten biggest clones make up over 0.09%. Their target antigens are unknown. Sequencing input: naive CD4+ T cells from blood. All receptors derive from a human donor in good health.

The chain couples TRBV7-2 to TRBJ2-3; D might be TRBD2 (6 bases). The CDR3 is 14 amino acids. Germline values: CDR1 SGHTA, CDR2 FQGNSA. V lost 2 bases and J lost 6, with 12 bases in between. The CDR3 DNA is TGTGCCAGCAGCTTACCGGGAGAAGTGGATACGCAGTATTTT. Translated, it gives CASSLPGEVDTQYF. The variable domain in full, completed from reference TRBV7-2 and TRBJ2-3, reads GAGVSQSPSNKVTEKGKDVELRCDPISGHTALYWYRQSLGQGLEFLIYFQGNSAPDKSGLPSDRFSAERTGGSVSTLTIQRTQQEDSAVYLCASSLPGEVDTQYFGPGTRLTVL.

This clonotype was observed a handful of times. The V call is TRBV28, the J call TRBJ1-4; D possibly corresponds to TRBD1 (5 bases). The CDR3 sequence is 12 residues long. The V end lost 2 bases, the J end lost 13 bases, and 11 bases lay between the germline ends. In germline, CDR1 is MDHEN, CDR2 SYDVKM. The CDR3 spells CASSLGARALFF. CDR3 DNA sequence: TGTGCCAGCAGTTTAGGGGCCCGGGCACTGTTTTTT.

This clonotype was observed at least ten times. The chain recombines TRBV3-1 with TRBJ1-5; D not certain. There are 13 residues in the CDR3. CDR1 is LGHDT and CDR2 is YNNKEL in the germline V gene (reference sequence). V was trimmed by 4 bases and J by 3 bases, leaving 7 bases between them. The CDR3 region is CASSRGDNQPQHF. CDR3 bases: TGTGCCAGCAGCCGGGGTGACAATCAGCCCCAGCATTTT. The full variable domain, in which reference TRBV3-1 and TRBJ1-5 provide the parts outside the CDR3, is DTAVSQTPKYLVTQMGNDKSIKCEQNLGHDTMYWYKQDSKKFLKIMFSYNNKELIINETVPNRFSPKSPDKAHLNLHINSLELGDSAVYFCASSRGDNQPQHFGDGTRLSIL.

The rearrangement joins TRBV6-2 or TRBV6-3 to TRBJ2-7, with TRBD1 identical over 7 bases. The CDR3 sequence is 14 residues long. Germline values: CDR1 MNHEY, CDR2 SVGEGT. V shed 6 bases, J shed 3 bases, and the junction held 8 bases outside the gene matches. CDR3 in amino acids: CASRAPGQNYEQYF. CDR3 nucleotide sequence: TGTGCCAGCAGAGCACCGGGACAGAACTACGAGCAGTACTTC.

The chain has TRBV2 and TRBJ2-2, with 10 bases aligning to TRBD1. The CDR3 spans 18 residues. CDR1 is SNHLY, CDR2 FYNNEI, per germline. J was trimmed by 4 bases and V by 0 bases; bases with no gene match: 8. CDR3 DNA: TGTGCCAGCAGTGAAGCCCACTTCCGGGACAGGGGCACCGGGGAGCTGTTTTTT. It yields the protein CASSEAHFRDRGTGELFF.

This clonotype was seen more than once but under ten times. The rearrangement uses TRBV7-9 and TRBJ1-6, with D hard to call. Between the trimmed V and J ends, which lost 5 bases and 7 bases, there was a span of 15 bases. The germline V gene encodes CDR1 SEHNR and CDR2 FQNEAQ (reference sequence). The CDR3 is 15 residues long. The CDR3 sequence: CASSIFRAPNSPLHF. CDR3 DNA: TGTGCCAGCAGCATCTTCCGGGCCCCCAATTCACCCCTCCACTTT.

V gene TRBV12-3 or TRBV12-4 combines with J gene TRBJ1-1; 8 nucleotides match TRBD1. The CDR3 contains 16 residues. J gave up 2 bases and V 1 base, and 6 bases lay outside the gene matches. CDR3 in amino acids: CASSLGTGPENTEAFF. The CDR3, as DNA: TGTGCCAGCAGTTTAGGGACAGGGCCGGAAAACACTGAAGCTTTCTTT.

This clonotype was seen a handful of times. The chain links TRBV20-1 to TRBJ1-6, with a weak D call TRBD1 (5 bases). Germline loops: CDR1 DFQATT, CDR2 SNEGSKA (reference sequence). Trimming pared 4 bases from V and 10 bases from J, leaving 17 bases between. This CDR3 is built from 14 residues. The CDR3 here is CSATSLGGGSPLHF. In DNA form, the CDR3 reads TGCAGTGCTACATCCCTGGGGGGAGGCTCACCCCTCCACTTT.

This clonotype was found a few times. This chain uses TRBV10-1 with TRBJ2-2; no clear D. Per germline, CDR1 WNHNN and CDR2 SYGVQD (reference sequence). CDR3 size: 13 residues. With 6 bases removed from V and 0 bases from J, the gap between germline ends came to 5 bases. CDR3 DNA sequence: TGCGCCAGCAGCTACTCGAACACCGGGGAGCTGTTTTTT. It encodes CASSYSNTGELFF.

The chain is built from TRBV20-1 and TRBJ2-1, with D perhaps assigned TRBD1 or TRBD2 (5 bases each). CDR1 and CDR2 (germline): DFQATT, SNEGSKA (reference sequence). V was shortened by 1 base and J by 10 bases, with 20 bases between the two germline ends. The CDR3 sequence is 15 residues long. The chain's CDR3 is CSARGVGPLEWEQFF. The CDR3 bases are TGCAGTGCTAGAGGGGTGGGGCCACTAGAGTGGGAGCAGTTCTTC.

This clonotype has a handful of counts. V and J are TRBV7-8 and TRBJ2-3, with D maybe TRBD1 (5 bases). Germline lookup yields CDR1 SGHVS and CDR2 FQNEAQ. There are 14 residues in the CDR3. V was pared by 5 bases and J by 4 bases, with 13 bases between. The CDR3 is CASSPTRGSDTQYF. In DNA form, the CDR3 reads TGTGCCAGCAGCCCTACAAGGGGCTCAGATACGCAGTATTTT.

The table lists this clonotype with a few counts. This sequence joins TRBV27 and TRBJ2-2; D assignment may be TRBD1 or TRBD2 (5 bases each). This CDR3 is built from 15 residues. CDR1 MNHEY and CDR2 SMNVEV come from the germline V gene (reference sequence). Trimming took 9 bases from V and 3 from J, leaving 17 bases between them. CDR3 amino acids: CASGTAFTDTGELFF. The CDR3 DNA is TGTGCCAGTGGGACGGCATTTACGGACACCGGGGAGCTGTTTTTT.

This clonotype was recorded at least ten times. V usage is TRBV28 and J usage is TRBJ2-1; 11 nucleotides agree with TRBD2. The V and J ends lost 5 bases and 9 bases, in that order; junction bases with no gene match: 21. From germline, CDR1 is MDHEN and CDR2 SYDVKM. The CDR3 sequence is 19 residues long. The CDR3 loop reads CASSPVKGLRLAGRFEQFF. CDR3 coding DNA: TGTGCCAGCAGTCCCGTCAAGGGCCTACGACTAGCGGGGAGATTTGAGCAGTTCTTC.